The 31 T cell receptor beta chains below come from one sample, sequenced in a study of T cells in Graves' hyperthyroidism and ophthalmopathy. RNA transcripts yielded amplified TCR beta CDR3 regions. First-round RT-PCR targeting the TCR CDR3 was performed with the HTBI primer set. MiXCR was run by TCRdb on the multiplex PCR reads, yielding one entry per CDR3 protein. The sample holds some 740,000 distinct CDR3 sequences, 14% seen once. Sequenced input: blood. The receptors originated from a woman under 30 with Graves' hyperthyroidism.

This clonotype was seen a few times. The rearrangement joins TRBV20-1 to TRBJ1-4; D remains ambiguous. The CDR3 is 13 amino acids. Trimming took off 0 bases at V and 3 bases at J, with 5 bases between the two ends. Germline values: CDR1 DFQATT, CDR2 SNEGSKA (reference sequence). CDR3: CSAREGPNEKLFF. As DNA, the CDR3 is TGCAGTGCTAGAGAAGGTCCTAATGAAAAACTGTTTTTT.

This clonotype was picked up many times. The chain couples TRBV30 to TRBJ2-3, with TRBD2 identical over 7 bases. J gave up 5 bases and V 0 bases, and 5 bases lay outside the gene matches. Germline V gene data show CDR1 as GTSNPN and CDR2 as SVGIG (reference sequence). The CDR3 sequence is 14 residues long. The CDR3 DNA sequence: TGTGCCTGGAGTGTCGGCGGGAGTCAAGATACGCAGTATTTT. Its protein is CAWSVGGSQDTQYF.

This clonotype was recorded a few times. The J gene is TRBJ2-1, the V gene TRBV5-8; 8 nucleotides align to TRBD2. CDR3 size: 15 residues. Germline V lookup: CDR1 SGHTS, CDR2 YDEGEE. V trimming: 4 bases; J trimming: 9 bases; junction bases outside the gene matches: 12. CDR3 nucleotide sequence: TGTGCCAGCAGCCCCCTAGCGGGTCGGTCCGGTGAGCAGTTCTTC. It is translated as CASSPLAGRSGEQFF.

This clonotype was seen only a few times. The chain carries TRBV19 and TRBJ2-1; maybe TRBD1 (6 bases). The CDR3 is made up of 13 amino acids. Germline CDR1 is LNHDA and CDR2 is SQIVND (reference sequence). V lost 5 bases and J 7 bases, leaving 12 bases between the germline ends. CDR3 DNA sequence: TGTGCCAGTAGTTCGTTCAGGGGTAATGAGCAGTTCTTC. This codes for CASSSFRGNEQFF. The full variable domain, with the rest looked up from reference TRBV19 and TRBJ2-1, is DGGITQSPKYLFRKEGQNVTLSCEQNLNHDAMYWYRQDPGQGLRLIYYSQIVNDFQKGDIAEGYSVSREKKESFPLTVTSAQKNPTAFYLCASSSFRGNEQFFGPGTRLTVL.

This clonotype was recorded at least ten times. The CDR3 DNA reads as TGTGCCAGCAGTGAAGCGGACAGGCGCAAAGAGACCCAGTACTTC. It codes for CASSEADRRKETQYF. The chain has TRBV2 and TRBJ2-5, with TRBD1 identical over 7 bases. The CDR3 consists of 15 residues. The germline V gene has CDR1 SNHLY and CDR2 FYNNEI. V gave up 0 bases and J gave up 3 bases; unmatched junction bases: 4.

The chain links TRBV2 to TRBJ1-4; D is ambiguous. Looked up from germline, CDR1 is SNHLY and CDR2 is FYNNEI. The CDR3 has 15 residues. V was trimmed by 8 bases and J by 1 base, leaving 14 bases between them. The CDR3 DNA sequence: TGTGCCAGCTCCGGGCCCCCGGAAACTAATGAAAAACTGTTTTTT. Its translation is CASSGPPETNEKLFF.

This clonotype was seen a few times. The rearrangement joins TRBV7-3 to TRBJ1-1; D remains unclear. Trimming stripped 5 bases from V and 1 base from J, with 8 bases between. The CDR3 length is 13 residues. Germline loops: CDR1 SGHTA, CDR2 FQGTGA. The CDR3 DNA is TGTGCCAGCAGCCCCCTAGCGAACACTGAAGCTTTCTTT. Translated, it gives CASSPLANTEAFF.

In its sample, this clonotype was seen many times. CDR3 amino acids: CASRLGATGGPYNEQFF. In nucleotides, the CDR3 is TGTGCCAGCAGACTAGGAGCAACGGGAGGACCCTACAATGAGCAGTTCTTC. The rearrangement uses TRBV7-2 and TRBJ2-1; 7 bases agree with TRBD2. The germline gives CDR1 SGHTA, CDR2 FQGNSA. After removal of 6 bases from V and 2 bases from J, the junction contained 13 bases not matched to a gene. The CDR3 totals 17 residues.

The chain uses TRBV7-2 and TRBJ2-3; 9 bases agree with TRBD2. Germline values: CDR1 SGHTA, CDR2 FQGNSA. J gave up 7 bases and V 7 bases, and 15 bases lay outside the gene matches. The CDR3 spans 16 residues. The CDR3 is CASTRDVAGGPNTQYF. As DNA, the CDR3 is TGTGCCAGCACGCGAGACGTGGCGGGAGGGCCCAATACGCAGTATTTT.

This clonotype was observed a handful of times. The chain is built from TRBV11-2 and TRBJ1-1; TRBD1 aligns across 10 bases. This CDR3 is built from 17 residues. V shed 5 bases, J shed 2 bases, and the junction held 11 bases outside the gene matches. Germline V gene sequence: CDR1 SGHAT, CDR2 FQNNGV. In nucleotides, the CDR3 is TGTGCCAGCAGCCTCCATGGGGGGACAGGGGTTAACACTGAAGCTTTCTTT. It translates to CASSLHGGTGVNTEAFF.

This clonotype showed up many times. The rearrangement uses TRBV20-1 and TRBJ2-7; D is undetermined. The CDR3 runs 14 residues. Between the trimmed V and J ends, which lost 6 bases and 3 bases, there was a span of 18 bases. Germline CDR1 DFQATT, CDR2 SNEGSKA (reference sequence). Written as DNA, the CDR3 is TGCAGTGCCTGGCCCTCTGGCGTCAGCTACGAGCAGTACTTC. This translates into CSAWPSGVSYEQYF.

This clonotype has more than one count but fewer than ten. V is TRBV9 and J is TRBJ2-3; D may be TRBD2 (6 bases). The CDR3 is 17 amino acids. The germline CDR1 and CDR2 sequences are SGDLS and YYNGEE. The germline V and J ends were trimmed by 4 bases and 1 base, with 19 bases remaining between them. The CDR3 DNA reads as TGTGCCAGCAGCATAAGCGGTCCGGGAGTAGGCACAGATACGCAGTATTTT. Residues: CASSISGPGVGTDTQYF.

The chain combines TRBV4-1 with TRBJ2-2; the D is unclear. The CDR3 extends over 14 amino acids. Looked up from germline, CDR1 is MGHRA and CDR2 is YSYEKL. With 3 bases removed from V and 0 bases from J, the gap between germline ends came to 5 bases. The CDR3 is CASSQASNTGELFF. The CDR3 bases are TGCGCCAGCAGCCAGGCATCGAACACCGGGGAGCTGTTTTTT.

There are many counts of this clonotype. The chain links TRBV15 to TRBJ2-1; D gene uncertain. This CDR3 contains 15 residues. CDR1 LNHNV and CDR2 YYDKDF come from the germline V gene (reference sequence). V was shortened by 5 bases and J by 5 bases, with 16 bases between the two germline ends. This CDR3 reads CATSPEPSPNNEQFF. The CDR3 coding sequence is TGTGCCACCAGCCCAGAACCCAGTCCCAACAATGAGCAGTTCTTC.

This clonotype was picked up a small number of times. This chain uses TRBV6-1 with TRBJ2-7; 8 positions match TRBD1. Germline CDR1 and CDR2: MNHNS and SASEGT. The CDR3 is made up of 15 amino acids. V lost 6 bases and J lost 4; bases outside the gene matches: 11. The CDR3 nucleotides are TGTGCCAGCAGACATACGCAGGGGGCAAATTACGAGCAGTACTTC. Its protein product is CASRHTQGANYEQYF.

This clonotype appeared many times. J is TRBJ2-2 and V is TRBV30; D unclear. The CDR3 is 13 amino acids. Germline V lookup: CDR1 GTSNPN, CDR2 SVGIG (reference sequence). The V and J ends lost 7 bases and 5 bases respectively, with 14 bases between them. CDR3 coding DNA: TGTGCCTCCAGCTATTGGGGTACCGGGGAGCTGTTTTTT. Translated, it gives CASSYWGTGELFF.

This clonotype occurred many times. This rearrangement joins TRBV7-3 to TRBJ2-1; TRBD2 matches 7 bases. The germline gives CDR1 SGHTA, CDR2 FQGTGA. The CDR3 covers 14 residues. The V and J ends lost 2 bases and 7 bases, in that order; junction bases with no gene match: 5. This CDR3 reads CASSLGLGGNEQFF. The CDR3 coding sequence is TGTGCCAGCAGCTTAGGACTAGGTGGGAATGAGCAGTTCTTC.

The CDR3: CASSQAGHAKQYF. DNA of the CDR3: TGCGCCAGCAGCCAAGCGGGACATGCTAAGCAGTACTTC. The V call is TRBV4-1, the J call TRBJ2-7, with a possible D match to TRBD1 (6 bases). V gave up 1 base and J gave up 8 bases, with 12 bases separating them. The CDR3 totals 13 residues. The V gene's germline CDR1 is MGHRA and CDR2 YSYEKL.

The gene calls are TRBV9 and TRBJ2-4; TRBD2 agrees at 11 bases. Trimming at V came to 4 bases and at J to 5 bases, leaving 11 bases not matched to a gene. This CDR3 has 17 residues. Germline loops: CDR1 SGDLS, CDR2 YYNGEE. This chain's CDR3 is CASSPPFGTSGQNIQYF. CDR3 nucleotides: TGTGCCAGCAGCCCGCCATTCGGGACTAGCGGACAAAACATTCAGTACTTC.

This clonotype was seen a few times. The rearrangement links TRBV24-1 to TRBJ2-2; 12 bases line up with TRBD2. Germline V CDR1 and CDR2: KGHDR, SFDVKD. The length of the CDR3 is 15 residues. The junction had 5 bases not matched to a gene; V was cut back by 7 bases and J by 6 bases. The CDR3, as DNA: TGTGCCACCAGCCGACTAGCGGGAGCATCCGGGGAGCTGTTTTTT. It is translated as CATSRLAGASGELFF.

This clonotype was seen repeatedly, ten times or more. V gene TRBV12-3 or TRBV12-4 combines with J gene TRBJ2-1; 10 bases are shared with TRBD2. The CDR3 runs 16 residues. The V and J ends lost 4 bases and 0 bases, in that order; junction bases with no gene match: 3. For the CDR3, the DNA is TGTGCCAGCAGTTCCGGGACTAGCGTCTCCTACAATGAGCAGTTCTTC. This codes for CASSSGTSVSYNEQFF.

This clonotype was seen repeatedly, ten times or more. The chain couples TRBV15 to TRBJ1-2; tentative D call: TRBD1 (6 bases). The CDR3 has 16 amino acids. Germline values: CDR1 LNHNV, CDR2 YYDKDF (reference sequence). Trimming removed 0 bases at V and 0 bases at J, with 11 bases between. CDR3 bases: TGTGCCACCAGCAGAGACCGGGGGCCATCTAACTATGGCTACACCTTC. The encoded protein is CATSRDRGPSNYGYTF.

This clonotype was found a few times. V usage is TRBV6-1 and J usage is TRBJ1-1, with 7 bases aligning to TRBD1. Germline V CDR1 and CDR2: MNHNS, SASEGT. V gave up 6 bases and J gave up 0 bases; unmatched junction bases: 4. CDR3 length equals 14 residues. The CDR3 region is CASRPGQMNTEAFF. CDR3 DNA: TGTGCCAGCAGACCGGGACAGATGAACACTGAAGCTTTCTTT.

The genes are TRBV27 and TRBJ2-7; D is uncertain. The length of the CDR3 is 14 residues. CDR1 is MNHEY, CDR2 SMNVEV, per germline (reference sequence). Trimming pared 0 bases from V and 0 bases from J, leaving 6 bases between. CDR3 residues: CASSLSRLSYEQYF. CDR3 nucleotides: TGTGCCAGCAGTTTATCTAGACTCTCCTACGAGCAGTACTTC.

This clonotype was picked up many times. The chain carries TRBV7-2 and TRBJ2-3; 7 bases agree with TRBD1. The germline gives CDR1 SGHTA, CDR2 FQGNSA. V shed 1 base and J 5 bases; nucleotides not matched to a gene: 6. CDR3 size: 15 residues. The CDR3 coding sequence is TGTGCCAGCAGCTTAGTGAGGGGGCGCGGAGATACGCAGTATTTT. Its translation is CASSLVRGRGDTQYF.

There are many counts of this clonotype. The CDR3 protein is CASSPPGGTDTQYF. The CDR3 nucleotides read TGTGCCAGCTCACCACCGGGCGGCACAGATACGCAGTATTTT. This sequence joins TRBV18 and TRBJ2-3; D unresolved. There are 14 residues in the CDR3. The germline V gene has CDR1 KGHSH and CDR2 LQKENI. V gave up 0 bases and J gave up 1 base, with 5 bases separating them. Full variable domain (missing parts from reference TRBV18 and TRBJ2-3): NAGVMQNPRHLVRRRGQEARLRCSPMKGHSHVYWYRQLPEEGLKFMVYLQKENIIDESGMPKERFSAEFPKEGPSILRIQQVVRGDSAAYFCASSPPGGTDTQYFGPGTRLTVL.

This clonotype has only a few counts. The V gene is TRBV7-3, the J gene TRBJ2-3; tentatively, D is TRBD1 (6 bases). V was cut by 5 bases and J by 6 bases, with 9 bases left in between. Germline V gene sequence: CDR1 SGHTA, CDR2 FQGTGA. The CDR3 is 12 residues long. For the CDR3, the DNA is TGTGCCAGCAGCGTCACAGGGGATACGCAGTATTTT. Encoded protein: CASSVTGDTQYF.

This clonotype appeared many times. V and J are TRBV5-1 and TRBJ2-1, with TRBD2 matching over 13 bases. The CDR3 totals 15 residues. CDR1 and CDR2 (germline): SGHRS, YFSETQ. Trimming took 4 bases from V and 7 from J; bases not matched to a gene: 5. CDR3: CASSLGLAGENEQFF. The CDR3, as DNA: TGCGCCAGCAGCCTCGGACTAGCGGGGGAGAATGAGCAGTTCTTC. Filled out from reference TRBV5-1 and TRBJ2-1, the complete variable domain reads KAGVTQTPRYLIKTRGQQVTLSCSPISGHRSVSWYQQTPGQGLQFLFEYFSETQRNKGNFPGRFSGRQFSNSRSEMNVSTLELGDSALYLCASSLGLAGENEQFFGPGTRLTVL.

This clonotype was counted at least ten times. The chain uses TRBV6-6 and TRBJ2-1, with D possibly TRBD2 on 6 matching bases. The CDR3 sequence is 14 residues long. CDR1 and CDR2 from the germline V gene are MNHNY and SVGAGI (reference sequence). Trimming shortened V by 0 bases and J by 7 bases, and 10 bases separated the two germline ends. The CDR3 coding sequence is TGTGCCAGCAGTTACTCAGGGACTCAGAATGAGCAGTTCTTC. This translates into CASSYSGTQNEQFF.

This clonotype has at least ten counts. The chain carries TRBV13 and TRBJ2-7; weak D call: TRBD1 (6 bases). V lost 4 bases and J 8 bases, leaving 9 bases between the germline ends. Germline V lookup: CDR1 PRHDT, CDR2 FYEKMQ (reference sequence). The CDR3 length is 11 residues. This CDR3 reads CASSYTGKQYF. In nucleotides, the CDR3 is TGTGCCAGCAGCTATACAGGGAAGCAGTACTTC.

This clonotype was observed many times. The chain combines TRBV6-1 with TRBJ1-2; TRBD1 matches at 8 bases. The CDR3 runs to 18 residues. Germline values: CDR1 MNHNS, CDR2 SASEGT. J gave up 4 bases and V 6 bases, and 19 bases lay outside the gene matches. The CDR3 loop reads CASSAPRDRTDGGYGYTF. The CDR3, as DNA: TGTGCCAGCAGCGCGCCCCGGGACAGGACCGATGGCGGCTATGGCTACACCTTC.